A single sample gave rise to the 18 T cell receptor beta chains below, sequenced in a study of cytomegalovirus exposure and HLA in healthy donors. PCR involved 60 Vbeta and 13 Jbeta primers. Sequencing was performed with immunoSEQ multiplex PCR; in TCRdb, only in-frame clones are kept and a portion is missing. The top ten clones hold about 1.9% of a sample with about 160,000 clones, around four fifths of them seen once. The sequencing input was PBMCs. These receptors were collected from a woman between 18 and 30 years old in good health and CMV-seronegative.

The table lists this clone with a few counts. CDR3 bases: TGCAGCGTTGTCGGAGCAGGGGGCGGAGAGACCCAGTACTTC. Translated: CSVVGAGGGETQYF. The V call is TRBV29-1, the J call TRBJ2-5; 8 positions agree with TRBD1. The CDR3 covers 14 residues. Germline V lookup: CDR1 SQVTM, CDR2 ANQGSEA. The trim removed 4 bases at V and 4 bases at J, leaving 8 bases unmatched.

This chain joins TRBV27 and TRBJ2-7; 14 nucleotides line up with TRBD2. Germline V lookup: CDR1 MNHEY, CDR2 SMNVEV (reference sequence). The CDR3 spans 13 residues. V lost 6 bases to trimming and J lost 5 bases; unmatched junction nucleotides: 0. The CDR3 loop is CASRGLAGDEQYF. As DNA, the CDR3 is TGTGCCAGCAGGGGACTAGCGGGAGACGAGCAGTACTTC.

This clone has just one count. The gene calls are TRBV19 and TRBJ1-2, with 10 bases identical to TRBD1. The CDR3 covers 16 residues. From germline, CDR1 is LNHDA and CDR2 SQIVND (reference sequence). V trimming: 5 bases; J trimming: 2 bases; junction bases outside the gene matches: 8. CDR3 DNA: TGTGCCAGTAGTTCTTTACCGGGACAGGGGAACTATGGCTACACCTTC. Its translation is CASSSLPGQGNYGYTF.

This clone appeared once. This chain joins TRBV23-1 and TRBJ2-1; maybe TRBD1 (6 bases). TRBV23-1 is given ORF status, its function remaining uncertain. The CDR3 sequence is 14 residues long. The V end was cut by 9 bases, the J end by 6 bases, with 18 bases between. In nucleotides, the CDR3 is TGCGCCAGACAGGGTGAAAAAGGGGGCAATGAGCAGTTCTTC. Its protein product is CARQGEKGGNEQFF.

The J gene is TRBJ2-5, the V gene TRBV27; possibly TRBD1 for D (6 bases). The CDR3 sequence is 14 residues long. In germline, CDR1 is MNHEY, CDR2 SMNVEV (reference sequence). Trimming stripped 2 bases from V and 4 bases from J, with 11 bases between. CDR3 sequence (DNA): TGTGCCAGCAGTTTAATCGGGACACGAGAGACCCAGTACTTC. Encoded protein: CASSLIGTRETQYF.

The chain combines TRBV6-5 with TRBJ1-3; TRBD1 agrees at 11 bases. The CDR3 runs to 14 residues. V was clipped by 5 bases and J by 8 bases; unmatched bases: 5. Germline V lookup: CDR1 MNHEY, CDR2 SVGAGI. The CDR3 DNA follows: TGTGCCAGCAGTCAGGACAGGGGGCTAGACACCATATATTTT. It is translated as CASSQDRGLDTIYF.

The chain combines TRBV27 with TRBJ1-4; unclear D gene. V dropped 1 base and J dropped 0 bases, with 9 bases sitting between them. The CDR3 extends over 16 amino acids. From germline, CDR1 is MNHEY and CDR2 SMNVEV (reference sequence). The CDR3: CASSLWGGSTNEKLFF. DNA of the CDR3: TGTGCCAGCAGTTTATGGGGAGGGTCAACTAATGAAAAACTGTTTTTT.

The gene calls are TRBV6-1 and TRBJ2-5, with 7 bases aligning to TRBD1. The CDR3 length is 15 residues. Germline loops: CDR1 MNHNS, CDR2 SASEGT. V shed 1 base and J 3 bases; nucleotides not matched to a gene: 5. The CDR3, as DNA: TGTGCCAGCAGTGAAGTTTGGGGACAGAAAGAGACCCAGTACTTC. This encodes CASSEVWGQKETQYF.

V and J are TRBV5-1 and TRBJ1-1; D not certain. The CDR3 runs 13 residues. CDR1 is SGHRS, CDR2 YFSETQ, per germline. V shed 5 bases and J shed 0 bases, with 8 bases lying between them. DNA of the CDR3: TGCGCCAGCAGTGTGAGGCTGAACACTGAAGCTTTCTTT. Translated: CASSVRLNTEAFF.

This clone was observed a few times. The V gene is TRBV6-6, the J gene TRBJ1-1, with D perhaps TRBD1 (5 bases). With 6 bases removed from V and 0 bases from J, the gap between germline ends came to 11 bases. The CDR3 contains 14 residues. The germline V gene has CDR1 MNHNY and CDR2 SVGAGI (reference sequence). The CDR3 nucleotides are TGTGCCAGCAGACCCGACAGCATGAACACTGAAGCTTTCTTT. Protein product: CASRPDSMNTEAFF.

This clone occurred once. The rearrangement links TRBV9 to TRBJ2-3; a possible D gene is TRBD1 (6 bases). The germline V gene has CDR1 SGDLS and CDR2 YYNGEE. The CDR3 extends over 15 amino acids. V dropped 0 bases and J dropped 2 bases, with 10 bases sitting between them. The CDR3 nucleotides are TGTGCCAGCAGCGTAGGTGGGGACACCACAGATACGCAGTATTTT. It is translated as CASSVGGDTTDTQYF.

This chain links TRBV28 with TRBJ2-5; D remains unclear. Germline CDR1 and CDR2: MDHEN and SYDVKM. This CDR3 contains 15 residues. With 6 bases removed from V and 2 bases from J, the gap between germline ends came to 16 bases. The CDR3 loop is CASRPIAASQETQYF. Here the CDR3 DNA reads TGTGCCAGCAGACCAATTGCGGCCTCGCAAGAGACCCAGTACTTC. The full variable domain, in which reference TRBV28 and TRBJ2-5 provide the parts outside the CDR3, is DVKVTQSSRYLVKRTGEKVFLECVQDMDHENMFWYRQDPGLGLRLIYFSYDVKMKEKGDIPEGYSVSREKKERFSLILESASTNQTSMYLCASRPIAASQETQYFGPGTRLLVL.

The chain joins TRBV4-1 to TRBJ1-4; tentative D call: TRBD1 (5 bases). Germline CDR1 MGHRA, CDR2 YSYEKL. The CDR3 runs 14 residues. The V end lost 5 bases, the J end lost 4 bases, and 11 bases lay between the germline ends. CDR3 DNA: TGCGCCAGCAGCATGGGGGACTTTAATGAAAAACTGTTTTTT. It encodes CASSMGDFNEKLFF.

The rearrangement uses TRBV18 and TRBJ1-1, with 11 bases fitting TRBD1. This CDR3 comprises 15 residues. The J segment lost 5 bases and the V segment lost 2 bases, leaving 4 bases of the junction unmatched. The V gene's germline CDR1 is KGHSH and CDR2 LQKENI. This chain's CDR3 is CASSPAGTGGTEAFF. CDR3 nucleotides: TGTGCCAGCTCACCAGCCGGGACAGGGGGTACTGAAGCTTTCTTT.

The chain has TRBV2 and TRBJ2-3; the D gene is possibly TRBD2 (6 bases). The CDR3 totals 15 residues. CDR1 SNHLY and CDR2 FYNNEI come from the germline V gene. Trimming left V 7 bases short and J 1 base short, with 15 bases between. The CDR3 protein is CASNTLGGGTDTQYF. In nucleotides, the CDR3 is TGTGCCAGCAACACCCTGGGGGGAGGCACAGATACGCAGTATTTT.

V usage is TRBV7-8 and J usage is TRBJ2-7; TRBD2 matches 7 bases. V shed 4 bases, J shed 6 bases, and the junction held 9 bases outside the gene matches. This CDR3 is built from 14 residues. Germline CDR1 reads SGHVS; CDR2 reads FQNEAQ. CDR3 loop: CASSSWTSSREQYF. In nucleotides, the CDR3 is TGTGCCAGCAGCTCATGGACTAGTTCACGCGAGCAGTACTTC.

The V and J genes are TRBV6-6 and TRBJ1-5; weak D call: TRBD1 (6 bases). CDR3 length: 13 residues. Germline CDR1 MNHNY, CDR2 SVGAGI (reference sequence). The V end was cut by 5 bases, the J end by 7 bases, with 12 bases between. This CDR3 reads CASSPGERQPQHF. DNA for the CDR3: TGTGCCAGCAGTCCAGGGGAGAGACAGCCCCAGCATTTT.

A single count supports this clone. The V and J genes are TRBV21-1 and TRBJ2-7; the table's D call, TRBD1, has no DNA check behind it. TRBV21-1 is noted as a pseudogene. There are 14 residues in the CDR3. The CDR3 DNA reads TGTGCCAGGGATAGGCGGGACAGGTCCTACGAGCAGTACTTC. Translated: CARDRRDRSYEQYF.